This TCR beta chain was captured in a study of T cell repertoires in cytomegalovirus infection. About this clonotype: The antigen is unknown.

The CDR3 is made up of 17 amino acids. Germline assignment: CDR1 SGDLS and CDR2 YYNGEE. V gave up 1 base and J gave up 2 bases; unmatched junction bases: 4. TCRdb re-called the reads through MiXCR, storing one row per CDR3 protein. This table holds around 770,000 distinct CDR3 sequences, 25% to 35% found once. The material was cultured CD8+ T cells from PBMCs, obtained from culture after CMV antigen stimulation. This chain connects TRBV9 to TRBJ2-1; 12 bases agree with TRBD2. The TCR sequence derives from a human donor in good health (CMV status not recorded). Some clones in this sample may be carry-over from other donors' samples. The CDR3 nucleotides read TGTGCCAGCAGCGTATCCTCTAGCGGGGGGGCCTACAATGAGCAGTTCTTC. Amino acid sequence: CASSVSSSGGAYNEQFF. Supplemented by reference TRBV9 and TRBJ2-1, the full variable domain reads DSGVTQTPKHLITATGQRVTLRCSPRSGDLSVYWYQQSLDQGLQFLIQYYNGEERAKGNILERFSAQQFPDLHSELNLSSLELGDSALYFCASSVSSSGGAYNEQFFGPGTRLTVL.